Listed below are T cell receptor beta chains from one sample, sequenced in a study of OX40 agonist ivuxolimab in advanced cancers. Sequenced by immunoSEQ multiplex PCR; TCRdb stores in-frame clones only, minus some. The sample has 35,000 to 45,000 clones, roughly 90% seen once. The starting material was CD4+ or CD8+ T cells sorted from blood, obtained in a trial of the OX40 agonist ivuxolimab. The receptors were gathered from an adult with an advanced solid tumor such as melanoma, head and neck, liver or kidney cancer. The CDR3 runs from the conserved cysteine through the conserved F or W. The order of the fields is D gene, V gene, J gene, clone size, CDR3 DNA, CDR3 protein. The D gene is left open where the match is weak. Some rows mark clone size as missing; the rest say once, few, many or name a class of expanded clone.

TRBD1	TRBV15	TRBJ2-7	.	TGTGCCACCAGCGTCGGGACAGGGACACCCTACGAGCAGTACTTC	CATSVGTGTPYEQYF
.	TRBV6-5	TRBJ1-2	.	TGTGCCAGCACCAAAAGGTCAGGGCGTATTCAGGGCTACACCTTC	CASTKRSGRIQGYTF
.	TRBV29-1	TRBJ2-2	.	TGCAGCGTTGATGCAGACAACACCGGGGAGCTGTTTTTT	CSVDADNTGELFF
.	TRBV16	TRBJ2-5	.	TGTGCCAGCAGCCAAAGCCCGCTGGAGACCCAGTACTTC	CASSQSPLETQYF
.	TRBV4-1	TRBJ1-5	.	TGCGCCAGCAGCCAAGGGCCAGGGGGCAATCAGCCCCAGCATTTT	CASSQGPGGNQPQHF
TRBD1	TRBV5-6	TRBJ1-2	few	TGTGCCAGCAGCCGGGGACAGGGGGCTGCTGGCTACACCTTC	CASSRGQGAAGYTF
TRBD2	TRBV7-9	TRBJ2-1	.	TGTGCCAGCAGCTTAGTACCCGGGACTAGCAGCTACAATGAGCAGTTCTTC	CASSLVPGTSSYNEQFF
TRBD1	TRBV9	TRBJ2-7	.	TGTGCCAGCAGCTCCAGGACAGGGCCCGACTACGAGCAGTACTTC	CASSSRTGPDYEQYF
.	TRBV28	TRBJ2-1	.	TGTGCCAGTTCGCTGGGGGGCAATGAGCAGTTCTTC	CASSLGGNEQFF
.	TRBV4-1	TRBJ2-5	.	TGCGCCAGCAGCCAAGAAGGGGGTCTGGAGACCCAGTACTTC	CASSQEGGLETQYF
.	TRBV10-3	TRBJ1-1	.	TGTGCCATCGAAGGGGTTGGCACTGAAGCTTTCTTT	CAIEGVGTEAFF
.	TRBV5-4	TRBJ1-3	.	TGTGCCAGCAGCTTGTTTCCAGGGGCCGCCTCTGGAAACACCATATATTTT	CASSLFPGAASGNTIYF
.	TRBV9	TRBJ1-3	once	TGTGCCAGCAGCGTAGCACAGGGCTCTGGAAACACCATATATTTT	CASSVAQGSGNTIYF
TRBD1	TRBV4-1	TRBJ2-5	.	TGCGCCAGCAGCCAGCTCCCGGACAGGCCCGAGACCCAGTACTTC	CASSQLPDRPETQYF
.	TRBV7-9	TRBJ2-2	.	TGTGCCAGCAGCCCCGGTGCGGGCTTTGAGGTTGCCGGGGAGCTGTTTTTT	CASSPGAGFEVAGELFF
.	TRBV5-1	TRBJ1-6	.	TGCGCCAGCAGCTTGGGGGGGTTCCATAATTCACCCCTCCACTTT	CASSLGGFHNSPLHF
.	TRBV30	TRBJ1-5	.	TGTGCCTGGAGTGGCTCGGCACGCAATCAGCCCCAGCATTTT	CAWSGSARNQPQHF
TRBD1	TRBV5-6	TRBJ1-2	.	TGTGCCAGCAGCTCTAGATACGGGACAGGGGGATATGGCTACACCTTC	CASSSRYGTGGYGYTF
.	TRBV9	TRBJ1-2	.	TGTGCCAGCAGCGTAGCTCTGCAGGGCACTAACTATGGCTACACCTTC	CASSVALQGTNYGYTF
.	TRBV19	TRBJ2-7	.	TGTGCCAGTAGTACCGACAGTCGTTACGAGCAGTACTTC	CASSTDSRYEQYF
TRBD2	TRBV7-2	TRBJ2-1	.	TGTGCCAGCAGCTTAATTAGCGGGAGGAGCTCCTACAATGAGCAGTTCTTC	CASSLISGRSSYNEQFF
.	TRBV27	TRBJ1-1	.	TGTGCCAGCAGTTTGGGCCGGGGTTATGAAGCTTTCTTT	CASSLGRGYEAFF
.	TRBV10-3	TRBJ1-5	.	TGTGCCATCAGTGAGTCTTTTGGAGGGTTCAATCAGCCCCAGCATTTT	CAISESFGGFNQPQHF
.	TRBV4-3	TRBJ2-7	.	TGCGCCAGCAGCCAAGACAGCAAGGGAGTCGGCTACGAGCAGTACTTC	CASSQDSKGVGYEQYF
.	TRBV2	TRBJ1-1	.	TGTGCCAGCAACTACAGGGAACCGAACACTGAAGCTTTCTTT	CASNYREPNTEAFF
.	TRBV7-9	TRBJ1-2	.	TGTGCCAGCACCCCCGGATTGGGGGTGGGCTATGGCTACACCTTC	CASTPGLGVGYGYTF
.	TRBV9	TRBJ2-1	.	TGTGCCAGCAGCCCCCGACTAGTGTGGGATGAGCAGTTCTTC	CASSPRLVWDEQFF
.	TRBV13	TRBJ1-1	.	TGTGCCAGCAGCTCCCTCCGCCACACTGAAGCTTTCTTT	CASSSLRHTEAFF